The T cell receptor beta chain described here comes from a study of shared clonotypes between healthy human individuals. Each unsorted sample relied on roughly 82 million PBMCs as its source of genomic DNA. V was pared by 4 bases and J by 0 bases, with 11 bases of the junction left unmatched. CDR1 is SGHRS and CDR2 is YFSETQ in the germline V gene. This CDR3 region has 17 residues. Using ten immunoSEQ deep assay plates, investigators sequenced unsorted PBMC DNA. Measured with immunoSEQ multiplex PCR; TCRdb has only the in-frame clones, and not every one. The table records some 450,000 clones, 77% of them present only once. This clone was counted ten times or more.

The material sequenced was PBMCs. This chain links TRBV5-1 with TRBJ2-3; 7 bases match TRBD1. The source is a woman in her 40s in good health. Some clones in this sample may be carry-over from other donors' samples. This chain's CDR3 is CASSTGTALTSTDTQYF. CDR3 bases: TGCGCCAGCAGCACCGGGACAGCACTAACTAGCACAGATACGCAGTATTTT.